The rows below give T cell receptor beta chains drawn from one sample of a study of PD-1 blockade in classical Hodgkin lymphoma. The data were produced by immunoSEQ multiplex PCR, yet TCRdb's version contains in-frame clones alone and is incomplete. The table lists fewer than 25,000 clones, 85% to 90% of them singletons. Input material: CD4+ T cells from blood. The receptors here all came from a human donor with classical Hodgkin lymphoma. Each CDR3 is given with its conserved first and last residue. The D gene is left open where the match is weak.

v_gene	d_gene	j_gene	CDR3aa	CDR3nt
TRBV7-9	.	TRBJ1-3	CASSSSGGRNTIYF	.
TRBV6-5	.	TRBJ1-2	CASSLITGYGYTF	TGTGCCAGCAGCCTTATAACAGGGTATGGCTACACCTTC
TRBV9	.	TRBJ1-2	CASSVGQGTGTYGYTF	TGTGCCAGCAGCGTAGGGCAGGGCACAGGGACTTATGGCTACACCTTC
TRBV7-2	.	TRBJ2-7	CASSLGGLYEQYF	TGTGCCAGCAGCTTAGGGGGACTGTACGAGCAGTACTTC
TRBV7-2	.	TRBJ1-2	CASSLARDPPYGYTF	TGTGCCAGCAGCTTAGCGAGGGACCCTCCCTATGGCTACACCTTC
TRBV6-5	.	TRBJ2-3	CASSPLGAATDTQYF	TGTGCCAGCAGTCCACTAGGGGCTGCAACAGATACGCAGTATTTT
TRBV29-1	.	TRBJ1-1	CSVQLKTMNTEAFF	TGCAGCGTTCAACTGAAAACTATGAACACTGAAGCTTTCTTT
TRBV9	TRBD2	TRBJ2-2	CASSVGASGGTTGELFF	TGTGCCAGCAGCGTAGGGGCTAGCGGGGGAACCACCGGGGAGCTGTTTTTT
TRBV7-9	.	TRBJ1-4	CASSLNTNEKLFF	TGTGCCAGCAGTCTAAACACTAATGAAAAACTGTTTTTT
TRBV30	TRBD1	TRBJ1-2	CARVPPGGVGYTF	TGTGCCCGTGTTCCGCCAGGGGGTGTTGGCTACACCTTC